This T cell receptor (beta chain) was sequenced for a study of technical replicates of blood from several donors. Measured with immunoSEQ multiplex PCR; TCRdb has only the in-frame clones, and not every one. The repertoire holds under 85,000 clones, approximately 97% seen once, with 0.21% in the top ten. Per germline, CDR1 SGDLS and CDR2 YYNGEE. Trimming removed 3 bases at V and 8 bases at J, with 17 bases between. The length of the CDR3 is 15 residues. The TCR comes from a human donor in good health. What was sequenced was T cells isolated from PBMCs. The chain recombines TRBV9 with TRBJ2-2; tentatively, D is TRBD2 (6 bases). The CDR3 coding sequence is TGTGCCAGCAGCGCATCCTCCGGGACTCCGGGGGAGCTGTTTTTT. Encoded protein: CASSASSGTPGELFF.